The T cell receptor (beta chain) described here comes from a study of control samples from healthy donors and cancer patients. This CDR3 spans 14 amino acids. V shed 5 bases and J shed 0 bases, with 10 bases lying between them. TCRdb's table, derived via immunoSEQ multiplex PCR, lists solely in-frame clones and lacks some. In the table there are approximately 82,000 clones, approximately 93% of which are singletons. The source of this sequence is a woman in her thirties or forties with lung cancer. V and J are TRBV23-1 and TRBJ1-1; D is unresolved. TRBV23-1 is an ORF, and what it does is uncertain. The sample was PBMCs. The CDR3 is CASSTRRMNTEAFF. The CDR3 DNA reads TGCGCCAGCAGTACCCGGCGGATGAACACTGAAGCTTTCTTT.